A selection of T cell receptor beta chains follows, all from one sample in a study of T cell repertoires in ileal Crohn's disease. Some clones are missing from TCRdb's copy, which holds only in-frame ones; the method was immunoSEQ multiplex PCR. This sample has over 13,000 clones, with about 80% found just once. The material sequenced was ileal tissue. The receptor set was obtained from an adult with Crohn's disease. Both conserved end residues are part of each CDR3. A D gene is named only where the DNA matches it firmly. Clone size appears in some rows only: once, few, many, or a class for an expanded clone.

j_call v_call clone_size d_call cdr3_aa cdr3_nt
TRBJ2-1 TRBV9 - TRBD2 CASSVDSGKSYNEQFF TGTGCCAGCAGCGTAGATAGCGGGAAATCCTACAATGAGCAGTTCTTC
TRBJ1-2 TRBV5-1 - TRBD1 CASRQGQGDGYTF TGCGCCAGCAGGCAGGGACAGGGAGATGGCTACACCTTC
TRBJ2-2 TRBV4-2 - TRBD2 CASSPSGGGRELFF TGTGCCAGCAGCCCCAGCGGGGGGGGCAGGGAGCTGTTTTTT
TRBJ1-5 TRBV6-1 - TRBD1 CASSEKWTGVNQPQHF TGTGCCAGCAGTGAAAAATGGACAGGGGTAAATCAGCCCCAGCATTTT
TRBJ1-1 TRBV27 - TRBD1 CASSRGRNTEAFF TGTGCCAGCAGTAGGGGGCGGAACACTGAAGCTTTCTTT
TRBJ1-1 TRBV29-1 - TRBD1 CSVDRGLTNTEAFF TGCAGCGTTGACAGGGGGCTGACGAACACTGAAGCTTTCTTT
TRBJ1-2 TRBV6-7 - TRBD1 CASSPPGTGVPYGYTF TGTGCCAGCAGCCCACCAGGGACAGGGGTTCCCTATGGCTACACCTTC
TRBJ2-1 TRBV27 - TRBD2 CASSPPGLAGLNEQFF TGTGCCAGCAGTCCGCCGGGACTAGCGGGGCTCAATGAGCAGTTCTTC
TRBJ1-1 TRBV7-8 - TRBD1 CASSLATGGKNTEAFF TGTGCCAGCAGCTTAGCGACAGGGGGAAAAAACACTGAAGCTTTCTTT
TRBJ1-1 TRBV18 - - CASSPLPTRGSSEAFF TGTGCCAGCTCACCACTTCCGACAAGGGGCTCGTCTGAAGCTTTCTTT
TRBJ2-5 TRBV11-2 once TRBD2 CASSHGGTPVQETQYF TGTGCCAGCAGCCACGGGGGGACTCCGGTCCAAGAGACCCAGTACTTC
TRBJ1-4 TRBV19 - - CASSIFGRGIGEKLFF TGTGCCAGTAGTATCTTCGGGAGGGGAATTGGTGAAAAACTGTTTTTT
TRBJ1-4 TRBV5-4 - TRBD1 CASSDRDREGKLFF TGTGCCAGCAGTGACCGGGACAGGGAGGGAAAACTGTTTTTT
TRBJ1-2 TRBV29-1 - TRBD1 CSALLTGGYGYTF TGCAGCGCCCTACTTACAGGGGGCTATGGCTACACCTTC
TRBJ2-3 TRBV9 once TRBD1 CASSVGTESTDTQYF TGTGCCAGCAGCGTCGGGACAGAGAGCACAGATACGCAGTATTTT
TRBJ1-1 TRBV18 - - CASSPWTVNTEAFF TGTGCCAGCTCACCTTGGACAGTGAACACTGAAGCTTTCTTT
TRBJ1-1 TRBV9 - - CASSVGPQGSGTNTEAFF TGTGCCAGCAGCGTAGGACCACAGGGCTCCGGTACGAACACTGAAGCTTTCTTT
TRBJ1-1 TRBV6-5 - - CASSYSQMNTEAFF TGTGCCAGCAGTTACTCACAGATGAACACTGAAGCTTTCTTT
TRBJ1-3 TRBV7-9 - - CASSLGGAGNTIYF TGTGCCAGCAGCTTAGGGGGCGCTGGAAACACCATATATTTT
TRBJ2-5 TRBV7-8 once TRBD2 CASSLRRAGALSGAQYF TGTGCCAGCAGCTTACGGCGAGCGGGGGCCCTCTCAGGGGCCCAGTACTTC
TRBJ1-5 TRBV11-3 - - CASSSRGTGSNQPQHF TGTGCCAGCAGCTCCAGGGGAACAGGTTCCAATCAGCCCCAGCATTTT